This TCR beta chain was documented in a study of T cells in localized non-small cell lung cancer. This CDR3 is built from 16 residues. Between the trimmed V and J ends, which lost 1 base and 4 bases, there was a span of 11 bases. Germline V gives CDR1 SGHVS, CDR2 FQNEAQ. Turning to this clone: Its antigen is as yet unknown.

Assay: immunoSEQ multiplex PCR; the TCRdb copy retains only in-frame clones and omits some. Of 90,000 to 95,000 clones listed, 87% are singletons. General observations from the study: Since sequencing was restricted to only one region of the tumor, intratumor heterogeneity remains a possibility. Appearing in adjacent lung were a median roughly 59 of the top 100 tumor clones. Clonality peaked in uninvolved adjacent lung rather than tumor. A raised T cell density in blood coincided with lengthier overall survival.

The source was peripheral blood, collected before any cancer treatment. The chain joins TRBV7-8 to TRBJ2-6; D may be TRBD1 or TRBD2 (5 bases each). This TCR was sampled from a man between 40 and 70 years old with stage I squamous cell lung carcinoma. The CDR3 is CASSLVGGDGANVLTF. CDR3 coding DNA: TGTGCCAGCAGCTTAGTTGGGGGAGACGGGGCCAACGTCCTGACTTTC.